This T cell receptor (beta chain) was obtained from a study of blood T cell repertoires in COVID-19. Across the whole study: Sites across the United States, Italy and Spain contributed samples from acute and convalescent COVID-19. T cells, B-cell-depleted T cells, or PBMCs supplied cDNA or gDNA.

Trimming removed 5 bases from V and 7 bases from J, with 15 bases in between. The germline CDR1 and CDR2 sequences are SEHNR and FQNEAQ (reference sequence). The CDR3 consists of 15 residues. Study processing details: Amplification with reference gene primers provided the estimates of nucleated cell counts. Here immunoSEQ multiplex PCR was the method, and the copy in TCRdb shows in-frame clones only, minus some. For V, J and clone size, that table is used; D and trimming come from the DNA. The sample consists of about 70,000 clones, around four fifths of them appearing once. The receptor was isolated from a human donor in a cohort sampled during active COVID-19. The rearrangement joins TRBV7-9 to TRBJ1-6; D gene ambiguous. The sample comprised peripheral blood. CDR3 protein: CASSPAVKNNSPLHF. CDR3 nucleotides: TGTGCCAGCAGCCCGGCGGTGAAGAACAATTCACCCCTCCACTTT.